One sample yielded the 21 T cell receptor beta chains listed below, sequenced in a study of CD8 T cells in Susac syndrome. Reverse transcription of 0.5 to 1 ug RNA was carried out with random hexamers. TCRdb re-called the immunoSEQ multiplex PCR reads through MiXCR, storing one row per CDR3 protein. The table has 250,000 to 300,000 distinct CDR3 sequences, around 89% seen once; the top ten hold roughly 0.17%. The sequenced sample consisted of CD8+ T cells from PBMCs. These receptors all stem from a human donor with multiple sclerosis.

The table lists this clonotype with a few counts. J is TRBJ2-7 and V is TRBV29-1, with TRBD1 matching over 7 bases. Unmatched junction bases numbered 2, after V lost 6 bases and J lost 0 bases. This CDR3 spans 12 amino acids. CDR1 and CDR2 from the germline V gene are SQVTM and ANQGSEA. CDR3 nucleotides: TGCAGCGTCGGGACAGACTCCTACGAGCAGTACTTC. It codes for CSVGTDSYEQYF.

A single count supports this clonotype. This chain uses TRBV4-3 with TRBJ2-1; D is possibly TRBD2 (6 bases). The CDR3 has 16 amino acids. Germline CDR1 LGHNA, CDR2 YSLEER. The V gene lost 1 base and the J gene lost 7 bases, with 17 bases spanning the gap. The CDR3 DNA is TGCGCCAGCAGCCAAGTTAGGTGGGGAGGCGGGAATGAGCAGTTCTTC. Translated, it gives CASSQVRWGGGNEQFF.

The chain carries TRBV30 and TRBJ2-5; D perhaps matches TRBD1 (6 bases). The germline CDR1 and CDR2 sequences are GTSNPN and SVGIG (reference sequence). V was clipped by 4 bases and J by 10 bases, with 13 bases between them. This CDR3 comprises 11 residues. CDR3 DNA: TGTGCCTGGACCTTCAAGGGGGACCAGTACTTC. It translates to CAWTFKGDQYF.

This clonotype occurred a few times. The chain uses TRBV19 and TRBJ2-7; D gene unclear. The CDR3 has 14 residues. Germline CDR1 reads LNHDA; CDR2 reads SQIVND (reference sequence). V was clipped by 5 bases and J by 0 bases, with 11 bases between them. CDR3 sequence reads: CASSARWSSYEQYF. The CDR3 nucleotides read TGTGCCAGTAGTGCCAGGTGGAGCTCCTACGAGCAGTACTTC.

This chain connects TRBV6-1 to TRBJ2-1; a possible D gene is TRBD2 (5 bases). This CDR3 has 16 residues. Trimming removed 5 bases from V and 4 bases from J, with 18 bases in between. CDR1 and CDR2 from the germline V gene are MNHNS and SASEGT. The CDR3 loop is CASSPQPGSFYNEQFF. The CDR3 DNA is TGTGCCAGCAGTCCTCAGCCGGGATCCTTTTACAATGAGCAGTTCTTC.

This clonotype was recorded once. This chain connects TRBV15 to TRBJ1-2; no reliable D call. This CDR3 is built from 16 residues. The V and J ends lost 1 base and 5 bases respectively, with 17 bases between them. Germline-derived CDR1 and CDR2 are LNHNV and YYDKDF (reference sequence). CDR3 DNA: TGTGCCACCAGCAGAGCCCGGGAGGGCCCTTCTTATGGCTACACCTTC. Its translation is CATSRAREGPSYGYTF.

The chain uses TRBV2 and TRBJ2-2; 10 nucleotides agree with TRBD2. CDR1 is SNHLY and CDR2 is FYNNEI in the germline V gene. With V trimmed by 3 bases and J by 4 bases, 8 bases remained unmatched. CDR3 length: 17 residues. The CDR3 protein is CASSDAQAGGVTGELFF. Here the CDR3 DNA reads TGTGCCAGCAGTGATGCCCAAGCGGGGGGGGTCACCGGGGAGCTGTTTTTT.

This chain joins TRBV20-1 and TRBJ2-4; 7 positions agree with TRBD1. The CDR3 sequence is 14 residues long. Germline CDR1 is DFQATT and CDR2 is SNEGSKA (reference sequence). Trimming took 3 bases from V and 2 from J; bases not matched to a gene: 4. The CDR3 spells CSASDRDPKNIQYF. The CDR3 DNA follows: TGCAGTGCTAGCGACAGGGACCCCAAAAACATTCAGTACTTC.

V gene TRBV4-3 combines with J gene TRBJ2-7, with no clear D. Germline V gene data show CDR1 as LGHNA and CDR2 as YSLEER. Deletions cut 1 base from V and 5 bases from J, with 15 bases between. The CDR3 contains 15 residues. CDR3 sequence reads: CASSQGLLGWDEQYF. CDR3 coding DNA: TGCGCCAGCAGCCAAGGGCTTCTAGGTTGGGACGAGCAGTACTTC.

V usage is TRBV2 and J usage is TRBJ2-1; tentative D call: TRBD1 (5 bases). V lost 3 bases and J lost 4, with 22 bases in between. The CDR3 has 18 amino acids. CDR1 is SNHLY and CDR2 is FYNNEI in the germline V gene. CDR3 residues: CASSEPEGPDILYNEQFF. CDR3 DNA: TGTGCCAGCAGTGAGCCTGAAGGACCGGACATACTTTACAATGAGCAGTTCTTC. Combining the CDR3 with reference TRBV2 and TRBJ2-1 gives the whole variable domain EPEVTQTPSHQVTQMGQEVILRCVPISNHLYFYWYRQILGQKVEFLVSFYNNEISEKSEIFDDQFSVERPDGSNFTLKIRSTKLEDSAMYFCASSEPEGPDILYNEQFFGPGTRLTVL.

The V gene is TRBV7-2, the J gene TRBJ2-7, with 8 bases identical to TRBD1. The CDR3 spans 13 residues. Trimming at V came to 4 bases and at J to 5 bases, leaving 4 bases not matched to a gene. Germline V CDR1 and CDR2: SGHTA, FQGNSA. CDR3 nucleotide sequence: TGTGCCAGCAGCTCAGGGGGCCTTAACGAGCAGTACTTC. It encodes CASSSGGLNEQYF.

The genes are TRBV29-1 and TRBJ1-3; the D gene is possibly TRBD1 (5 bases). This CDR3 spans 15 amino acids. CDR1 SQVTM and CDR2 ANQGSEA come from the germline V gene. Trimming stripped 6 bases from V and 4 bases from J, with 19 bases between. In DNA, the CDR3 is TGCAGCGTGTGGTGGTTAGGTTGGGGGGGAAACACCATATATTTT. Amino acid sequence: CSVWWLGWGGNTIYF.

This clonotype was seen a single time. For the CDR3, the DNA is TGTGCCAGCACGGACGGCTCCTACGAGCAGTACTTC. The encoded protein is CASTDGSYEQYF. The genes are TRBV19 and TRBJ2-7; D ambiguous. This CDR3 spans 12 amino acids. V gave up 9 bases and J gave up 0 bases, with 9 bases separating them. Germline V gives CDR1 LNHDA, CDR2 SQIVND (reference sequence).

This chain joins TRBV11-2 and TRBJ2-1; 7 bases map to TRBD1. V was clipped by 2 bases and J by 8 bases; unmatched bases: 6. CDR1 is SGHAT and CDR2 is FQNNGV in the germline V gene. This CDR3 contains 14 residues. The CDR3 DNA reads TGTGCCAGCAGCTTACACCACAGGGGCGATGAGCAGTTCTTC. It specifies CASSLHHRGDEQFF.

This chain links TRBV2 with TRBJ2-3; D possibly corresponds to TRBD2 (6 bases). The CDR3 sequence is 13 residues long. Trimming removed 9 bases from V and 2 bases from J, with 12 bases in between. Germline CDR1 reads SNHLY; CDR2 reads FYNNEI. The CDR3 nucleotides are TGTGCCAGGATCGGGGGTGACACAGATACGCAGTATTTT. The encoded protein is CARIGGDTDTQYF.

The chain is built from TRBV7-6 and TRBJ2-5; D is perhaps TRBD2 (6 bases). Per germline, CDR1 SGHVS and CDR2 FNYEAQ. This CDR3 has 14 residues. V was pared by 2 bases and J by 3 bases, with 10 bases between. The CDR3 protein is CASSLWPGEETQYF. The CDR3 nucleotides are TGTGCCAGCAGCTTATGGCCGGGGGAAGAGACCCAGTACTTC.

The rearrangement links TRBV20-1 to TRBJ2-1; D is undetermined. The V and J ends lost 4 bases and 8 bases respectively, with 9 bases between them. Germline loops: CDR1 DFQATT, CDR2 SNEGSKA (reference sequence). The CDR3 loop spans 11 amino acids. The CDR3 DNA reads as TGCAGTGCTAACGAGGTCTATGAGCAGTTCTTC. Its translation: CSANEVYEQFF.

This clonotype was counted only a few times. CDR3 sequence reads: CSGGTGYEQYF. DNA for the CDR3: TGCAGCGGAGGGACGGGCTACGAGCAGTACTTC. V is TRBV29-1 and J is TRBJ2-7; D might be TRBD1 or TRBD2, each matching 5 bases. Germline V gene lookup returns CDR1 SQVTM and CDR2 ANQGSEA. CDR3 length equals 11 residues. Trimming cost V 7 bases and J 3 bases, with 10 bases left between them.

This clonotype was detected once. CDR3 nucleotides: TGTGCCAGCAGTGCCTCACCCGCTAACTACGAGCAGTACTTC. Amino acids: CASSASPANYEQYF. The chain carries TRBV28 and TRBJ2-7; D unclear. CDR1 is MDHEN, CDR2 SYDVKM, per germline. V was trimmed by 5 bases and J by 3 bases, leaving 14 bases between them. This CDR3 has 14 amino acids.

V and J are TRBV6-1 and TRBJ2-5, with 12 bases that match TRBD2. CDR1 MNHNS and CDR2 SASEGT come from the germline V gene. V dropped 6 bases and J dropped 2; count of bases not matched to a gene: 7. The CDR3 loop spans 16 amino acids. The CDR3 nucleotides read TGTGCCAGCAGCCAAACCGGGACTAGCGGGCAAGAGACCCAGTACTTC. This sequence encodes CASSQTGTSGQETQYF.

This sequence joins TRBV3-1 and TRBJ2-4, with a tentative D call TRBD1 (5 bases). Looked up from germline, CDR1 is LGHDT and CDR2 is YNNKEL (reference sequence). The CDR3 totals 15 residues. Trimming took 5 bases from V and 4 from J, leaving 15 bases between them. As DNA, the CDR3 is TGTGCCAGCAGCGACCGTCGACAGCGAAAAAACATTCAGTACTTC. Translation: CASSDRRQRKNIQYF.